This entry describes one T cell receptor (beta chain). Its antigen remains unidentified. The data stem from a study of human T cells and chemical hapten exposure. Study context: The variation in per-sample TCR yields arose mainly from small differences in pooled library volumes. General study points: Among TCRs, those above 1 in 1000 frequency were unaffected by DPC sensitization.

Original methodology: Ranging from about 23,224 to 700,000, TCR counts per sample had a median value of 95,638. Each CDR3 protein gets one entry after TCRdb re-called the RACE reads with MiXCR. For this entry, the V and J calls and clone size follow TCRdb and not the study's own pipeline. This sample has about 79,000 distinct CDR3 sequences, with over 8.5% found just once. Germline V gene data show CDR1 as MNHEY and CDR2 as SMNVEV (reference sequence). V was pared by 7 bases and J by 1 base, with 11 bases between. The CDR3 has 13 amino acids. Described time point: healthy volunteer bleed at 6 weeks. Total RNA extraction was carried out from unfractionated whole blood.

The V and J genes are TRBV27 and TRBJ2-7; tentatively, D is TRBD2 (5 bases). The receptor was isolated from a male donor in good health. Some clones in this sample may be carry-over from other donors' samples. The sample was whole blood. Written as DNA, the CDR3 is TGTGCCAGCACCGACCCGGGGTCCTACGAGCAGTACTTC. This encodes CASTDPGSYEQYF.